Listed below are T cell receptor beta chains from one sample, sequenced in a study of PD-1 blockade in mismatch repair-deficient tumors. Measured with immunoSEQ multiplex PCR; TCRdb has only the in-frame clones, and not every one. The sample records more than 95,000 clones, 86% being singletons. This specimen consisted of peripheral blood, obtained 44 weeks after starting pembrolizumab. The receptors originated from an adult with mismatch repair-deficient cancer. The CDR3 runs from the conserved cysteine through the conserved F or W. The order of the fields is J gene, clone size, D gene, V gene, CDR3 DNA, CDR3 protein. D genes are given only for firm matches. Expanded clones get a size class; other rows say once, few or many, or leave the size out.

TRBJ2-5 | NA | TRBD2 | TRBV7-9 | TGTGCCAGCAATCGATTAGCGGGAGGTTCGAGGGAGACCCAGTACTTC | CASNRLAGGSRETQYF
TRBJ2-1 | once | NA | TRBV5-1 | TGCGCCAGCAGTATCTTCGACGCCTCTAGTGTGGCTGAGCAGTTCTTC | CASSIFDASSVAEQFF
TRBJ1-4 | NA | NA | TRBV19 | TGTGCCAGTAGCGGGACCCTCGAAGGTGGTAATGAAAAACTGTTTTTT | CASSGTLEGGNEKLFF
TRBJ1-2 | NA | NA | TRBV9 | TGTGCCAGCAGCGTAGACAGGGCCTCTCATGGCTACACCTTC | CASSVDRASHGYTF
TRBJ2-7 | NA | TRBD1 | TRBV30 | TGTGCCTGGACAGGGGGCGAAGGCGAGCAGTACTTC | CAWTGGEGEQYF
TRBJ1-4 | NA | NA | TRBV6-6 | TGTGCCAGCAGTTACGGTGGAGAGACAGAAAAACTGTTTTTT | CASSYGGETEKLFF
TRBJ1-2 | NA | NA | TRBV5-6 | TGTGCCAGCAGCTCGACAGCTTTTCCTAACTATGGCTACACCTTC | CASSSTAFPNYGYTF
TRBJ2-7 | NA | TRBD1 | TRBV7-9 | TGTGCCAGCAGCTTAGACGGGACAGGGGGGGCCTACGAGCAGTACTTC | CASSLDGTGGAYEQYF
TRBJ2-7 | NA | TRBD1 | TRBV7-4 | TGTGCCAGCAGCCCGGGACAGGGCTTCTACGAGCAGTACTTC | CASSPGQGFYEQYF
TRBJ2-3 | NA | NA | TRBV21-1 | TGTGCCAGCAGCAAAAGGAGCGGGAGGGCCGAAACAGATACGCAGTATTTT | CASSKRSGRAETDTQYF
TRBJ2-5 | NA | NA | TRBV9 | TGTGCCAGCAGCGCCGAGGGGAAAATTCAAGAGACCCAGTACTTC | CASSAEGKIQETQYF
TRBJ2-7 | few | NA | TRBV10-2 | TGCGCCAGCGCGGCCTACGAGCAGTACTTC | CASAAYEQYF
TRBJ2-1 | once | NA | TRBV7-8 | TGTGCCAGCAGCCTACGCCGGGACTCCAGAAACAATGAGCAGTTCTTC | CASSLRRDSRNNEQFF
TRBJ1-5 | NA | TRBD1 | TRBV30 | TGTGCCTGGAGTGTACAGAGGGGGACAGCCTCATTTCAGCCCCAGCATTTT | CAWSVQRGTASFQPQHF
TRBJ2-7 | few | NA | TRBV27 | TGTGCCAGCAGCCCACACCCCCAACTCGGCGAGCAGTACTTC | CASSPHPQLGEQYF
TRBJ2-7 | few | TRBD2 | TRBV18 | TGTGCCAGCTCACCGAGCGGGAGGGCCCACGAGCAGTACTTC | CASSPSGRAHEQYF
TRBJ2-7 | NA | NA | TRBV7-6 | TGTGCCAGCAGCTTAAGTTCCTACGAGCAGTACTTC | CASSLSSYEQYF
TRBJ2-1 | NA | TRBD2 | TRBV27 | TGTGCCAGCAGTCCCTTGCGGGAGGAAATAAATGAGCAGTTCTTC | CASSPLREEINEQFF
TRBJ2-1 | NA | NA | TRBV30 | TGTGCCTGGAGTGTAACGGGGTCCAATGAGCAGTTCTTC | CAWSVTGSNEQFF
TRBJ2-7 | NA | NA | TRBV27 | TGTGCCAGCAGGGTGGCAGGGAACTCCTACGAGCAGTACTTC | CASRVAGNSYEQYF
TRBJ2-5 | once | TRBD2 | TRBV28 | TGTGCCAGCAGTTTCGTCTCCCTAGCGGGAGGAACGCACCAAGAGACCCAGTACTTC | CASSFVSLAGGTHQETQYF
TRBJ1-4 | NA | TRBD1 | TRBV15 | TGTGCCACCAGCACGTCGCTAGACAGGGTCGGTGAAAAACTGTTTTTT | CATSTSLDRVGEKLFF
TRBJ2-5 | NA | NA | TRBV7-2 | TGTGCCAGCAGCTTCGTATACACCCAAGAGACCCAGTACTTC | CASSFVYTQETQYF
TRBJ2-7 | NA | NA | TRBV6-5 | TGTGCCAGCAGTTACGCGTACGAGCAGTACTTC | CASSYAYEQYF
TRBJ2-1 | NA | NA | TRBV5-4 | TGTGCCAGCAGCCCGAGTTGGGACTCCTACAATGAGCAGTTCTTC | CASSPSWDSYNEQFF
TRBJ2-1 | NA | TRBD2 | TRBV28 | TGTGCCAGCAGTCTGTTGGCCCTCTATATCGAGCGGGAGGGCCTTAGGGGCAATGAGCAGTTCTTC | CASSLLALYIEREGLRGNEQFF
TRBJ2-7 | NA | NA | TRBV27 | TGTGCCAGCAGTTCCCTAGTGGGGGGCTCCTACGAGCAGTACTTC | CASSSLVGGSYEQYF
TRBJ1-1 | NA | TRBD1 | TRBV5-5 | TGTGCCAGCAGCACCGTACAGGGGGCGAGGACTGAAGCTTTCTTT | CASSTVQGARTEAFF
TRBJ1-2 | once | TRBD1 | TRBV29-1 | TGCAGCGTTGTAGGGGACAGGGGCTATGGCTACACCTTC | CSVVGDRGYGYTF
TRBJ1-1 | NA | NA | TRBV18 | TGTGCCAGCTCTTCCGAGAGGAACACTGAAGCTTTCTTT | CASSSERNTEAFF
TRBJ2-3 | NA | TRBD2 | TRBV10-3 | TGTGCCATCGGGGAGGGGTTTACAGATACGCAGTATTTT | CAIGEGFTDTQYF
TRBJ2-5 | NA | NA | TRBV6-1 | TGTGCCAGCAGTGAAGGGGCGGAAGAGACCCAGTACTTC | CASSEGAEETQYF
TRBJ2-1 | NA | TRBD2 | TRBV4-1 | TGCGCCAGCAGCCAACCCGGACTAGCGGGAGTTCTGGTGTATGAGCAGTTCTTC | CASSQPGLAGVLVYEQFF
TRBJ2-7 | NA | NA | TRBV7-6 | TGTGCCAGCAGCTACAAAAGCTCCTACGAGCAGTACTTC | CASSYKSSYEQYF
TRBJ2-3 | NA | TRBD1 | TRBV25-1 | TGTGCCAGCAGTGACCCCGGGACAGGGGAGGGCACAGATACGCAGTATTTT | CASSDPGTGEGTDTQYF
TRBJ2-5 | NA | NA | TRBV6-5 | TGTGCCAGCACCAGGTCGCCCGGGGGCCAAGAGACCCAGTACTTC | CASTRSPGGQETQYF
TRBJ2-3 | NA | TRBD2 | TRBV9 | TGTGCCAGCAGCAATAGCGGGAGAAGTACAGATACGCAGTATTTT | CASSNSGRSTDTQYF
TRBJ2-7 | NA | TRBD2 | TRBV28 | TGTGCCAGCAGTTTCAAGACTAGCGGGAAATACGAGCAGTACTTC | CASSFKTSGKYEQYF